The sequence of this TCR beta chain was determined in a study of response to subunit inactivated influenza vaccine. V was pared by 8 bases and J by 0 bases, with 12 bases between. Looked up from germline, CDR1 is DFQATT and CDR2 is SNEGSKA (reference sequence). This CDR3 contains 13 residues. This clonotype was picked up a small number of times. Via MiXCR, TCRdb re-called the RT-PCR reads, giving one row per CDR3 protein. The sample lists a few hundred thousand distinct CDR3 sequences; less than 15% were seen once. This specimen was PBMCs from blood, taken about 11 days after vaccination. This clonotype originated in a middle-aged man who received an inactivated influenza vaccine. The J gene is TRBJ2-3, the V gene TRBV20-1, with D tentatively TRBD1 (6 bases). The CDR3 DNA reads TGCAGTTTAACAGGGTCCAGCACAGATACGCAGTATTTT. Its protein is CSLTGSSTDTQYF.